This is a list of T cell receptor beta chains from one sample in a study of T cell changes during pregnancy in multiple sclerosis. Produced via immunoSEQ multiplex PCR; TCRdb's table is partial and in-frame only. Of tens of thousands of clones detected, around 90% appear once; the ten largest clones hold roughly 0.72%. Sequences were derived from CD4+ T cells from peripheral blood mononuclear cells, sampled before pregnancy. These receptors were taken from a female donor with multiple sclerosis, enrolled in a pregnancy study. Both conserved end residues are part of each CDR3. D genes are given only for firm matches. Clone sizes are given selectively: once, few, many, or a class where the clone is expanded.

j_call	clone_size	v_call	d_call	cdr3_nt	cdr3_aa
TRBJ2-3	-	TRBV19	TRBD2	TGTGCCAGTAGTATCGGACGCCCTAGCGGGGGGGCCACAGATACGCAGTATTTT	CASSIGRPSGGATDTQYF
TRBJ2-7	-	TRBV6-5	-	TGTGCCAGCAGTCGACCATCCGGGGTCTCCTACGAGCAGTACTTC	CASSRPSGVSYEQYF
TRBJ1-1	-	TRBV25-1	-	TGTGCCAGCAGTGAAGTCAGGGGCGGATGGAAGAACACTGAAGCTTTCTTT	CASSEVRGGWKNTEAFF
TRBJ2-1	-	TRBV7-8	-	TGTGCCAGCAGCTTAGATTCCGGGTATGAGCAGTTCTTC	CASSLDSGYEQFF
TRBJ1-2	-	TRBV29-1	-	TGCAGCGTTGAAGATTGGGCAGAGAACTATGGCTACACCTTC	CSVEDWAENYGYTF
TRBJ2-3	-	TRBV6-5	TRBD1	TGTGCCAGCAGTTACTCGGGACAGGGTTTATCAGATACGCAGTATTTT	CASSYSGQGLSDTQYF
TRBJ1-1	few	TRBV9	-	TGTGCCAGCAGCGTAGGTGTGGGGCCGAACACTGAAGCTTTCTTT	CASSVGVGPNTEAFF
TRBJ1-5	-	TRBV6-6	-	TGTGCCAGCACCGACGGGATAGGGATGGCCCTTCAGCCCCAGCATTTT	CASTDGIGMALQPQHF
TRBJ1-3	-	TRBV7-9	-	TGTGCCAGCAGCTTAGCAGGAGCCGGAAACACCATATATTTT	CASSLAGAGNTIYF
TRBJ2-1	-	TRBV5-4	TRBD2	TGTGCCAGCAGCTTGGAAAGCGGGAGGAGGGGTGAGCAGTTCTTC	CASSLESGRRGEQFF
TRBJ2-5	-	TRBV5-4	TRBD1	TGTGCCAGCAGCTTGGGGGACAGGGGCCAAGAGACCCAGTACTTC	CASSLGDRGQETQYF
TRBJ2-7	-	TRBV18	-	TGTGCCAGCTCACCAGTTACACCCTACGAGCAGTACTTC	CASSPVTPYEQYF
TRBJ2-5	-	TRBV6-5	-	TGTGCCAGCGGTCAAAGGGGCGAGACCCAGTACTTC	CASGQRGETQYF
TRBJ2-7	-	TRBV5-1	TRBD1	TGCGCCAGCAGCTTGAAGGGACAGGGGTCCTACGAGCAGTACTTC	CASSLKGQGSYEQYF
TRBJ2-7	-	TRBV11-2	-	TGTGCCAGCAGCTTAGATGGGGCGGACTACTACGAGCAGTACTTC	CASSLDGADYYEQYF
TRBJ1-4	-	TRBV30	-	TGTGCCCTACGAAGCAGGGGTTTTAATGAAAAACTGTTTTTT	CALRSRGFNEKLFF
TRBJ2-5	-	TRBV4-2	-	TGTGCCAGCAGCCAATCCGGAGGGACCCCGCGGGAGACCCAGTACTTC	CASSQSGGTPRETQYF
TRBJ1-6	-	TRBV10-3	-	TGTGCCATCAGTGAGGGACAGAGTATGAGATCACCCCTCCACTTT	CAISEGQSMRSPLHF
TRBJ2-5	-	TRBV6-6	TRBD1	TGTGCCAGCAGTTCCCGGGACAGGGGGCAAGAGACCCAGTACTTC	CASSSRDRGQETQYF
TRBJ2-1	-	TRBV5-1	TRBD1	TGCGCCAGCAGCTTGGTTACCGGGACAGTGGGCAATGAGCAGTTCTTC	CASSLVTGTVGNEQFF
TRBJ2-3	-	TRBV10-1	TRBD2	TGCGCCAGCAGGGAGGGCGCGGGGGCAGATACGCAGTATTTT	CASREGAGADTQYF
TRBJ1-1	-	TRBV4-1	-	TGCGCCAGCAGCCAAGCCGGCAGGGCTCGCTTT	CASSQAGRARF
TRBJ2-7	once	TRBV7-6	-	TGTGCCAGCAGCTCTTTTCAGGGGAAAGGGTACGAGCAGTACTTC	CASSSFQGKGYEQYF
TRBJ1-6	once	TRBV29-1	-	TGCAGCGTTTCGGACGGGAGCTCCTATAATTCACCCCTCCACTTT	CSVSDGSSYNSPLHF
TRBJ1-2	-	TRBV7-9	TRBD1	TGTGCCAGCAGCCCCCCCGGGGGCCCGGACAGGGAACGCTACACCTTC	CASSPPGGPDRERYTF
TRBJ1-4	-	TRBV6-1	-	TGTGCCAGCAGATTAGCCAAGCGGCCGGGTGAAAAACTGTTTTTT	CASRLAKRPGEKLFF
TRBJ1-4	-	TRBV2	-	TGTGCCAGCAGTGTTGGAGGGGCAGGGGAAAAACTGTTTTTT	CASSVGGAGEKLFF
TRBJ2-7	-	TRBV11-2	TRBD1	TGTGCCAGCAGCCCAAGGACAGGTCCCTCCTACGAGCAGTACTTC	CASSPRTGPSYEQYF
TRBJ2-4	-	TRBV28	TRBD2	TGTGCCTCCCGTGAGGTCTCGGGACTAGCGGGAGTGGGGAACATTCAGTACTTC	CASREVSGLAGVGNIQYF